This note documents a single T cell receptor (beta chain) sequence. These data belong to a study of Graves' ophthalmopathy and Graves' hyperthyroidism. The study amplified TCR beta CDR3 regions using RNA transcripts. First-round RT-PCR relied on HTBI primers, and a second-round multiplex PCR came next. One entry per CDR3 protein results from TCRdb running MiXCR on the multiplex PCR reads. This sample has almost 750,000 distinct CDR3 sequences, with roughly 40% found just once. Patients were excluded if they had other autoimmune diseases or uncontrolled infections, and likewise if pregnancy or lactation applied. Germline V CDR1 and CDR2: SEHNR, FQNEAQ (reference sequence). This CDR3 has 14 amino acids. V trimming: 6 bases; J trimming: 5 bases; junction bases outside the gene matches: 8.

The chain carries TRBV7-9 and TRBJ1-1; 8 nucleotides match TRBD1. This clonotype originated in an adult man with Graves' ophthalmopathy. The sequenced material came from peripheral blood. The chain's CDR3 is CASRSQGGSTEAFF. DNA for the CDR3: TGTGCCAGCAGATCACAGGGGGGGTCGACTGAAGCTTTCTTT. The full variable domain, rest sourced from reference TRBV7-9 and TRBJ1-1, is DTGVSQNPRHKITKRGQNVTFRCDPISEHNRLYWYRQTLGQGPEFLTYFQNEAQLEKSRLLSDRFSAERPKGSFSTLEIQRTEQGDSAMYLCASRSQGGSTEAFFGQGTRLTVV.